Detailed here is one TCR beta chain. Its antigen is as yet unknown. This sample stems from a study of T cell repertoires in cytomegalovirus infection. Study-level background: CMV epitopes, recently identified HLA-C-restricted and well-studied HLA-B-restricted, were used. Public TCR beta signature analysis indicated the presence of both CMV infection and matching HLA type.

Trimming shortened V by 0 bases and J by 0 bases, and 8 bases separated the two germline ends. Germline V lookup: CDR1 LGHNA, CDR2 YNFKEQ. CDR3 length: 15 amino acids. General study results and limits: Pooled public TCR beta family frequency picked out CMV carriers with the relevant HLA. It was HLA-C-restricted CMV-specific TCR beta clonotypes that dominated the response ex vivo.

TCRdb analysed the reads with MiXCR anew, one entry per CDR3 protein. The sample has fewer than 1,000,000 distinct CDR3 sequences; 31% are singletons. The sequence derives from a human donor in good health (CMV status not recorded). Some clones in this sample may be carry-over from other donors' samples. The rearrangement uses TRBV4-2 and TRBJ1-2; D ambiguous. The sequenced sample was cultured CD8+ T cells from PBMCs, obtained from culture after CMV antigen stimulation. CDR3 DNA: TGTGCCAGCAGCCAAGAGGGATTGCCTAACTATGGCTACACCTTC. It codes for CASSQEGLPNYGYTF.